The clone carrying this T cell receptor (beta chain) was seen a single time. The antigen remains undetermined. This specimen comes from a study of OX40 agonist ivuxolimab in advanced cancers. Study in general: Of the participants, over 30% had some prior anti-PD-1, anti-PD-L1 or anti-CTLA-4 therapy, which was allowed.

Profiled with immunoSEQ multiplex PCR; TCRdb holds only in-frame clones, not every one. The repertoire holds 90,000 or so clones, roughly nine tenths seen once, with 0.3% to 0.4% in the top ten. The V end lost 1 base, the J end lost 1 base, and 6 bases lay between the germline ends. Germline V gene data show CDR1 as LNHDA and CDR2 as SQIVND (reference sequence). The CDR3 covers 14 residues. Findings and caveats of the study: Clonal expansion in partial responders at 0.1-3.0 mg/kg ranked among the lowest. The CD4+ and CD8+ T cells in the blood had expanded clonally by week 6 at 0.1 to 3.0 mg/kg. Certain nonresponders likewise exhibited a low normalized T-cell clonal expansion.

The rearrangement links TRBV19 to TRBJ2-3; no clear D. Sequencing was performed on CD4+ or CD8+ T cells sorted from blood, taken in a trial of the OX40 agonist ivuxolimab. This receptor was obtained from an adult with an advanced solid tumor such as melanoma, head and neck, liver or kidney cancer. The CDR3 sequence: CASSIALGTDTQYF. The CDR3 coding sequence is TGTGCCAGTAGTATAGCTTTGGGCACAGATACGCAGTATTTT.